This TCR beta chain was profiled in a study of OX40 agonist ivuxolimab in advanced cancers. Here immunoSEQ multiplex PCR was the method, and the copy in TCRdb shows in-frame clones only, minus some. Of approximately 70,000 clones detected, under 90% appear once; the ten largest clones hold 5% to 6.5%. Broader study findings: Some nonresponders likewise displayed low normalized T-cell clonal expansion.

Turning to this clone: Its antigen is unknown.

V was shortened by 6 bases and J by 0 bases, with 12 bases between the two germline ends. Germline CDR1 reads MNHEY; CDR2 reads SVGAGI. CDR3 length: 14 amino acids. The gene calls are TRBV6-5 and TRBJ2-7; D may match TRBD1 or TRBD2 (5 bases each). This material consisted of CD4+ or CD8+ T cells sorted from blood, taken in a trial of the OX40 agonist ivuxolimab. This TCR derives from an adult with an advanced solid tumor such as melanoma, head and neck, liver or kidney cancer. The CDR3 reads CASRTQGASYEQYF. CDR3 DNA: TGTGCCAGCAGAACCCAGGGAGCCTCCTACGAGCAGTACTTC.